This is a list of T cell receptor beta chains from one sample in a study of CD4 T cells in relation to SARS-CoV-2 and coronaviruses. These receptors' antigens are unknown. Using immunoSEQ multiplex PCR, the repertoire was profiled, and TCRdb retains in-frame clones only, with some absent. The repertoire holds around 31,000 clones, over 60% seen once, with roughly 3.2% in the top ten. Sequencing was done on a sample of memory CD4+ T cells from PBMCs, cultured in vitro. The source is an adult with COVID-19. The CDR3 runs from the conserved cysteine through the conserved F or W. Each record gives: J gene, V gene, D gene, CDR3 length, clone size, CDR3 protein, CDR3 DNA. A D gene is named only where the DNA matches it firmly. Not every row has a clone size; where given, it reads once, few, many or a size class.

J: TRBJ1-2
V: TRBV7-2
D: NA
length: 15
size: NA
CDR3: CASSSKTRVYHGYTF
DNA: TGTGCCAGCAGCTCGAAGACCAGGGTTTACCATGGCTACACCTTC

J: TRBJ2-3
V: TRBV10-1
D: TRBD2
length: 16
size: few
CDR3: CASSESLAGSTDTQYF
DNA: TGCGCCAGCAGCGAATCACTAGCGGGAAGCACAGATACGCAGTATTTT

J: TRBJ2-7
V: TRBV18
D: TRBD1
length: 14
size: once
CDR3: CASSPPTGAYEQYF
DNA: TGTGCCAGCTCACCACCCACAGGGGCCTACGAGCAGTACTTC

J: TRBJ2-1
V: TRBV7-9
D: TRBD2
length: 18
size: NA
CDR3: CASSSFRLGLAGYNEQFF
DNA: TGTGCCAGCAGCTCATTCCGATTGGGACTAGCGGGATACAATGAGCAGTTCTTC

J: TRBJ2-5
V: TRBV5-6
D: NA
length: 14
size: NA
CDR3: CASSDLVGAETQYF
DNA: TGTGCCAGCAGCGACTTAGTAGGGGCAGAGACCCAGTACTTC

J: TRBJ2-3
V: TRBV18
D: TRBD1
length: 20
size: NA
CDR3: CASSPRLPGQGASGTDTQYF
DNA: TGTGCCAGCTCACCTCGCCTACCGGGACAGGGGGCTTCCGGCACAGATACGCAGTATTTT

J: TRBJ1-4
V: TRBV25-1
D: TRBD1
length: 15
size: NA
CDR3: CASSGRDSLNEKLFF
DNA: TGTGCCAGCAGTGGGCGGGACAGCTTAAATGAAAAACTGTTTTTT

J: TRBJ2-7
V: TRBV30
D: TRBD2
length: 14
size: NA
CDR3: CAWSPATSGYEQYF
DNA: TGTGCCTGGAGTCCGGCGACTAGCGGTTACGAGCAGTACTTC

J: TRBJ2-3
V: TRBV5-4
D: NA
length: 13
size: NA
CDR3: CASSFDSGGTQYF
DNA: TGTGCCAGCAGCTTCGACAGTGGTGGTACGCAGTATTTT

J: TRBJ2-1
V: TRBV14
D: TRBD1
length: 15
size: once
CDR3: CASSQGDRGYNEQFF
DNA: TGTGCCAGCAGCCAAGGAGACAGGGGCTACAATGAGCAGTTCTTC

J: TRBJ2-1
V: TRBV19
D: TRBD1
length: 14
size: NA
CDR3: CASSWDSSYNEQFF
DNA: TGTGCCAGTAGTTGGGACAGTTCCTACAATGAGCAGTTCTTC

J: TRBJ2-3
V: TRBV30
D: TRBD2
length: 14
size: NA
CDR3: CAWSFSGSTDTQYF
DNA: TGTGCCTGGAGTTTTAGCGGGAGTACAGATACGCAGTATTTT

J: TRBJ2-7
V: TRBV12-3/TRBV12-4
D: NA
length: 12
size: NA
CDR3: CASSLTGVEQYF
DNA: TGTGCCAGCAGTTTGACCGGGGTCGAGCAGTACTTC

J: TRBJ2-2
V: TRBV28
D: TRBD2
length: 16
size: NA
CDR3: CASSSPGLADTGELFF
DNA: TGTGCCAGCAGCTCCCCGGGACTAGCGGACACCGGGGAGCTGTTTTTT

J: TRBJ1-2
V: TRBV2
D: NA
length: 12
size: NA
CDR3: CASRVGLYGYTF
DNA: TGTGCCAGCAGGGTAGGGCTTTATGGCTACACCTTC